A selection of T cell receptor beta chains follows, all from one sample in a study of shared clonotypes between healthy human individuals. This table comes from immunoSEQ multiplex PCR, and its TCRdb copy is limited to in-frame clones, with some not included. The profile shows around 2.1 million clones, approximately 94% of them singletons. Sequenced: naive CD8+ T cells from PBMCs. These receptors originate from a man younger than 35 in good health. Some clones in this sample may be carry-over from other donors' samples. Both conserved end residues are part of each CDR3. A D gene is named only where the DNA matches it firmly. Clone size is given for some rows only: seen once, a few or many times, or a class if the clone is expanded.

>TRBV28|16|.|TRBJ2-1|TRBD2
TGTGCCAGCAGTTTATCTCGCGGGAGGCTTTACAATGAGCAGTTCTTC
CASSLSRGRLYNEQFF
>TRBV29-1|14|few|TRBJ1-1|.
TGCAGCGTTGAAGATTTAGGGTGGGACACTGAAGCTTTCTTT
CSVEDLGWDTEAFF
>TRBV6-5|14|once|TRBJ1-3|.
TGTGCCAGCAGCGGGGGGACCTCTGGAAACACCATATATTTT
CASSGGTSGNTIYF
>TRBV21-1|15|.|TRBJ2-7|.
TGTGCCAGCAGCAAAAACAGGGGTGGGACTGGGGAGCAGTACTTC
CASSKNRGGTGEQYF
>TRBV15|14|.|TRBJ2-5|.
TGTGCCACCAGCAGTTGGGGAAGGGGAGAGACCCAGTACTTC
CATSSWGRGETQYF
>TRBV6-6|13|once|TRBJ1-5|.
TGTGCCAGCAGTTTCCCCCGCGATCAGCCCCAGCATTTT
CASSFPRDQPQHF
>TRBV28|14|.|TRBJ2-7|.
TGTGCCAGCAGCAAAACCGGGACGACCTACGAGCAGTACTTC
CASSKTGTTYEQYF
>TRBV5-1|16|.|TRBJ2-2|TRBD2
TGCGCCAGCAGCCACCACGGGACTAGCGGGACCGGGGAGCTGTTTTTT
CASSHHGTSGTGELFF
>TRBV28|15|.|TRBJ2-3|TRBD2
TGTGCCAGCAGTCAAAGCGGGAGGGCGACAGATACGCAGTATTTT
CASSQSGRATDTQYF
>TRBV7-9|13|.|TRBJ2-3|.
TGTGCCAGCAGCTTAGTTGGCGGAGATACGCAGTATTTT
CASSLVGGDTQYF
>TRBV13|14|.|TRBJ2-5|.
TGTGCCAGCAGCAATGGGACCCCCCCCCAGACCCAGTACTTC
CASSNGTPPQTQYF
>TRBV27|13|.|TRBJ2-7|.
TGTGCCAGCAGTTCACCGCCGCCGGGCGAGCAGTACTTC
CASSSPPPGEQYF
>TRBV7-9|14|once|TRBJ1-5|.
TGTGCCAGCAGCATGGACAGCTTAAATCAGCCCCAGCATTTT
CASSMDSLNQPQHF
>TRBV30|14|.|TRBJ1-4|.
TGTGCCTGGAGTGACCTGGACAACCAGGGAAGGAGGATTTTT
CAWSDLDNQGRRIF
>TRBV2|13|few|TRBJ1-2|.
TGTGCCAGCACAGGGATCAGGGTCTATGGCTACACCTTC
CASTGIRVYGYTF
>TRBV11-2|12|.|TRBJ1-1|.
TGTGCCAGCAGCTTAGTTCCCGCTGAAGCTTTCTTT
CASSLVPAEAFF
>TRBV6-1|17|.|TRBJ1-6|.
TGTGCCAGCAGTGAAAGCGGGGGAATGGGGTATAATTCACCCCTCCACTTT
CASSESGGMGYNSPLHF
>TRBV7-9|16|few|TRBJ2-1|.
TGTGCCAGCAGTCCCCGCGAGGGCCCGAACTACAATGAGCAGTTCTTC
CASSPREGPNYNEQFF
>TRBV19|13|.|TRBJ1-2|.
TGTGCCAGTAGTATCGGGTCTAACTATGGCTACACCTTC
CASSIGSNYGYTF
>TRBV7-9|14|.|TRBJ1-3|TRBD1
TGTGCCAGCAGGGGACAGGGCCCTGGAAACACCATATATTTT
CASRGQGPGNTIYF
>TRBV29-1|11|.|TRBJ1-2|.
TGCAGCGTTGCGGGGTCTGATGGCTACACCTTC
CSVAGSDGYTF
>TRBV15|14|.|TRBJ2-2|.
TGTGCCACCAGCGGGGTTTCGAACACCGGGGAGCTGTTTTTT
CATSGVSNTGELFF
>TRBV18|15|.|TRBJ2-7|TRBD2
TGTGCCAGCTCACTTCCAGCGGGATCTTCCTACGAGCAGTACTTC
CASSLPAGSSYEQYF
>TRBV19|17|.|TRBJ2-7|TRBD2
TGTGCCAGTAGTCCTGCCCCCGGGCTAGCGGGAGCGGGAGAGCAGTACTTC
CASSPAPGLAGAGEQYF
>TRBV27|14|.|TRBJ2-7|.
TGTGCCAGCAGTTTACTAGGGAACAGCAACGAGCAGTACTTC
CASSLLGNSNEQYF
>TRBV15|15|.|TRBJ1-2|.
TGTGCCACCAAGGGAGGGTTAAGTGGGAGCTATGGCTACACCTTC
CATKGGLSGSYGYTF
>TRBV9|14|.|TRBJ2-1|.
TGTGCCAGCAGCCCCCCGTCAGGATACAATGAGCAGTTCTTC
CASSPPSGYNEQFF
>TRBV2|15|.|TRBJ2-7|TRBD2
TGTGCCAGCACCTATACTAGCGGGCTCTCCTACGAGCAGTACTTC
CASTYTSGLSYEQYF
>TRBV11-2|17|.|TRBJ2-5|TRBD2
TGTGCCAGCAGCTGGGGACTAGCGGGTGGGTCCCAAGAGACCCAGTACTTC
CASSWGLAGGSQETQYF
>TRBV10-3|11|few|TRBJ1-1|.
TGTGCCATCAGTGGAAACACTGAAGCTTTCTTT
CAISGNTEAFF
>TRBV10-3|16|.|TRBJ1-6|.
TGTGCCATCAGTGGAGGGGCAGGGGAGAATAATTCACCCCTCCACTTT
CAISGGAGENNSPLHF
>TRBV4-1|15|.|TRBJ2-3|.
TGCGCCAGCAGCCAAGTGAGTACTAGCACAGATACGCAGTATTTT
CASSQVSTSTDTQYF
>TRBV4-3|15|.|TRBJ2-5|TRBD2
TGCGCCAGCAGCCAAGATGGGGGGGAACAAGAGACCCAGTACTTC
CASSQDGGEQETQYF
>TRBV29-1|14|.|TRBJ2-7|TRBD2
TGCAGCGTTGAGAGATTAGCGGGAGGGTACGAGCAGTACTTC
CSVERLAGGYEQYF
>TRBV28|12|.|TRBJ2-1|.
TGTGCCAGCACCGACCTCTTGGATGAGCAGTTCTTC
CASTDLLDEQFF
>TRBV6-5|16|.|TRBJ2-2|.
TGTGCCAGCAGTTACTCCGCAGGTTCAATCACCGGGGAGCTGTTTTTT
CASSYSAGSITGELFF
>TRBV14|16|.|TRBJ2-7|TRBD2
TGTGCCAGCAGTCCAGGGCCGGGACTAGCGGGAAACGAGCAGTACTTC
CASSPGPGLAGNEQYF
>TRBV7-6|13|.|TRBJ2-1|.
TGTGCCAGCAGCTTAGTTATTGGGGCTGAGCAGTTCTTC
CASSLVIGAEQFF
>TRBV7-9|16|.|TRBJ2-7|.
TGTGCCAGCAGCTTAGTCCCAGGGAAGGGCTCCTACGAGCAGTACTTC
CASSLVPGKGSYEQYF